The 23 T cell receptor beta chains below were found in one sample sequenced in a study of identical twins. MiXCR, applied by TCRdb to the 5' RACE reads, yields one record per CDR3 protein. Of 550,000 to 700,000 distinct CDR3 sequences in the sample, 21% were seen once. These same records also appear under a second study, on T cells expressing NK-cell markers.

The specimen was PBMCs. All receptors come from a woman under 30 in good health.

The CDR3: CASSPPESGGYTDTQYF. In DNA, the CDR3 is TGTGCCAGCTCACCACCGGAGAGCGGGGGTTACACAGATACGCAGTATTTT. The chain recombines TRBV18 with TRBJ2-3; the match to TRBD2 covers 8 bases. CDR1 is KGHSH, CDR2 LQKENI, per germline. The CDR3 contains 17 residues. V lost 0 bases and J lost 2; bases outside the gene matches: 7. Using reference TRBV18 and TRBJ2-3 for the parts outside the CDR3, the full variable domain is NAGVMQNPRHLVRRRGQEARLRCSPMKGHSHVYWYRQLPEEGLKFMVYLQKENIIDESGMPKERFSAEFPKEGPSILRIQQVVRGDSAAYFCASSPPESGGYTDTQYFGPGTRLTVL.

This clonotype was observed a few times. CDR3 amino acids: CAIRQLSGANVLTF. CDR3 DNA: TGTGCCATTAGACAGCTCTCTGGGGCCAACGTCCTGACTTTC. The gene calls are TRBV6-1 and TRBJ2-6; D might be TRBD1 (5 bases). The CDR3 loop spans 14 amino acids. Germline assignment: CDR1 MNHNS and CDR2 SASEGT. The ends were cut back, 10 bases at V and 0 bases at J, with 10 bases in the middle.

This rearrangement joins TRBV10-2 to TRBJ1-5; D is unresolved. Germline loops: CDR1 WSHSY, CDR2 SAAADI. The CDR3 consists of 12 residues. The germline V and J ends were trimmed by 7 bases and 6 bases, with 10 bases remaining between them. The DNA for the CDR3 is TGCGCCAGCAAAGTCCGGGCTCAGCCCCAGCATTTT. This codes for CASKVRAQPQHF.

This clonotype was counted between two and nine times. The V and J genes are TRBV10-3 and TRBJ2-1; no firm D call. The CDR3 consists of 12 residues. Per the germline V gene, CDR1 is ENHRY and CDR2 is SYGVKD. V gave up 4 bases and J gave up 15 bases, with 16 bases separating them. The CDR3 nucleotides are TGTGCCATCAGTGCCGAGACCCTTAAGCCGTTCTTC. Protein product: CAISAETLKPFF.

The chain uses TRBV7-2 and TRBJ2-1; no clear D gene. Per germline, CDR1 SGHTA and CDR2 FQGNSA. Trimming took off 5 bases at V and 8 bases at J, with 13 bases between the two ends. The CDR3 totals 13 residues. DNA of the CDR3: TGTGCCAGCAGCAGAATTCGGACGGATGAGCAGTTCTTC. This codes for CASSRIRTDEQFF.

This clonotype was seen many times. The chain couples TRBV12-3 or TRBV12-4 to TRBJ2-1; D perhaps matches TRBD1 (5 bases). This CDR3 spans 15 amino acids. The V end lost 3 bases, the J end lost 5 bases, and 14 bases lay between the germline ends. This CDR3 reads CASSFQGSFNNEQFF. The DNA for the CDR3 is TGTGCCAGCAGTTTCCAGGGCAGTTTTAACAATGAGCAGTTCTTC.

This clonotype has only a few counts. The rearrangement joins TRBV5-1 to TRBJ2-4; tentative D call: TRBD1 (5 bases). Germline V lookup: CDR1 SGHRS, CDR2 YFSETQ. This CDR3 spans 18 amino acids. V shed 0 bases and J shed 1 base, with 17 bases lying between them. The CDR3 reads CASSLAKDTQGAKNIQYF. The CDR3 DNA sequence: TGCGCCAGCAGCTTGGCCAAGGACACCCAAGGGGCCAAAAACATTCAGTACTTC. The full variable domain, rest sourced from reference TRBV5-1 and TRBJ2-4, is KAGVTQTPRYLIKTRGQQVTLSCSPISGHRSVSWYQQTPGQGLQFLFEYFSETQRNKGNFPGRFSGRQFSNSRSEMNVSTLELGDSALYLCASSLAKDTQGAKNIQYFGAGTRLSVL.

There are a few counts of this clonotype. J is TRBJ1-1 and V is TRBV7-2; no definite D call. This CDR3 region has 11 residues. Trimming took off 5 bases at V and 6 bases at J, with 7 bases between the two ends. The germline gives CDR1 SGHTA, CDR2 FQGNSA. This chain's CDR3 is CASSRYAEAFF. The CDR3, as DNA: TGTGCCAGCAGCCGTTACGCTGAAGCTTTCTTT.

The chain recombines TRBV28 with TRBJ2-3; the match to TRBD2 covers 10 bases. V trimming: 8 bases; J trimming: 6 bases; junction bases outside the gene matches: 5. CDR1 is MDHEN and CDR2 is SYDVKM in the germline V gene. The CDR3 sequence is 13 residues long. The CDR3 DNA reads TGTGCCAGCCTTAGCGGGGGGTTGGATACGCAGTATTTT. It specifies CASLSGGLDTQYF.

This clonotype was detected a few times. The chain recombines TRBV29-1 with TRBJ2-5, with 7 positions matching TRBD2. This CDR3 has 13 amino acids. Trimming took 6 bases from V and 1 from J; bases not matched to a gene: 5. Germline CDR1 is SQVTM and CDR2 is ANQGSEA. The CDR3 spells CSVRGLSQETQYF. The CDR3 nucleotides are TGCAGCGTGAGGGGACTAAGCCAAGAGACCCAGTACTTC.

This clonotype turned up a few times. This chain joins TRBV5-5 and TRBJ1-1; D may be TRBD1 (5 bases). Germline loops: CDR1 SGHKS, CDR2 YYEKEE (reference sequence). Between the trimmed V and J ends, which lost 1 base and 0 bases, there was a span of 7 bases. The CDR3 runs to 14 residues. The CDR3 bases are TGTGCCAGCAGCTTGTTGGGGGTGAACACTGAAGCTTTCTTT. It codes for CASSLLGVNTEAFF. Supplemented by reference TRBV5-5 and TRBJ1-1, the full variable domain reads DAGVTQSPTHLIKTRGQQVTLRCSPISGHKSVSWYQQVLGQGPQFIFQYYEKEERGRGNFPDRFSARQFPNYSSELNVNALLLGDSALYLCASSLLGVNTEAFFGQGTRLTVV.

In this sample, this clonotype turned up a few times. The chain links TRBV29-1 to TRBJ2-7; D gene ambiguous. V lost 4 bases, J lost 0 bases, and 7 bases lay in between. CDR1 and CDR2 (germline): SQVTM, ANQGSEA. This CDR3 has 12 amino acids. CDR3 in DNA: TGCAGCGTTGGTCCCTACTCCTACGAGCAGTACTTC. Protein product: CSVGPYSYEQYF.

The gene calls are TRBV20-1 and TRBJ1-2; no firm D call. This CDR3 has 14 amino acids. V lost 6 bases and J 2 bases, leaving 16 bases between the germline ends. The V gene's germline CDR1 is DFQATT and CDR2 SNEGSKA (reference sequence). The CDR3 DNA reads as TGCAGTGCGACCGTAGGGAGCGGGAACTATGGCTACACCTTC. Translated, it gives CSATVGSGNYGYTF.

This clonotype has more than one count but fewer than ten. The chain employs TRBV20-1 and TRBJ2-3; D is uncertain. This CDR3 is 15 amino acids long. CDR1 is DFQATT and CDR2 is SNEGSKA in the germline V gene (reference sequence). Trimming left V 2 bases short and J 2 bases short, with 14 bases between. The CDR3 nucleotides read TGCAGTGCTAGACGAGGCGTCGGGTACACAGATACGCAGTATTTT. Its translation: CSARRGVGYTDTQYF.

This clonotype was detected a few times. The CDR3 region is CASSYSSTSGTNEQFF. The DNA for the CDR3 is TGTGCCAGCAGTTACTCGTCTACTAGCGGGACCAATGAGCAGTTCTTC. The genes are TRBV6-5 and TRBJ2-1, with 10 bases identical to TRBD2. Germline CDR1 and CDR2: MNHEY and SVGAGI. This CDR3 is 16 amino acids long. The ends lost 0 bases at V and 6 bases at J; junction bases unmatched: 5.

This clonotype showed up many times. The J gene is TRBJ1-5, the V gene TRBV27, with D perhaps matching TRBD1 (5 bases). This CDR3 has 15 residues. Trimming pared 5 bases from V and 3 bases from J, leaving 14 bases between. CDR1 is MNHEY, CDR2 SMNVEV, per germline (reference sequence). The CDR3: CASSPGYPVNQPQHF. The CDR3 nucleotides are TGTGCCAGCAGTCCAGGGTATCCGGTCAATCAGCCCCAGCATTTT.

V usage is TRBV10-3 and J usage is TRBJ2-1; D might be TRBD1 (7 bases). Germline CDR1 ENHRY, CDR2 SYGVKD. This CDR3 has 14 amino acids. V lost 6 bases and J lost 1, with 10 bases in between. As DNA, the CDR3 is TGTGCCATCAGACAGGGGAGGTCCTACAATGAGCAGTTCTTC. Protein sequence: CAIRQGRSYNEQFF.

V usage is TRBV5-8 and J usage is TRBJ2-7; 9 bases are shared with TRBD2. Losses at the gene ends were 7 bases for V and 2 bases for J; bases not matched to a gene: 13. The CDR3 sequence is 16 residues long. CDR1 is SGHTS and CDR2 is YDEGEE in the germline V gene. The CDR3 reads CASWGLAGLSAYEQYF. The CDR3 DNA reads TGTGCCAGCTGGGGGCTAGCGGGGTTATCGGCCTACGAGCAGTACTTC.

The chain combines TRBV4-3 with TRBJ1-5, with unresolved D. The V end was cut by 3 bases, the J end by 8 bases, with 14 bases between. Germline CDR1 is LGHNA and CDR2 is YSLEER. The CDR3 covers 14 residues. The CDR3 spells CASSQGMRRKPQHF. DNA for the CDR3: TGCGCCAGCAGCCAGGGGATGAGGAGGAAGCCCCAGCATTTT.

The chain couples TRBV2 to TRBJ2-1, with a tentative D call TRBD1 (7 bases). CDR3 length: 13 amino acids. Trimming pared 7 bases from V and 7 bases from J, leaving 14 bases between. Looked up from germline, CDR1 is SNHLY and CDR2 is FYNNEI. The CDR3 coding sequence is TGTGCCAGCACTCGGACAGGAGGGAATGAGCAGTTCTTC. It is translated as CASTRTGGNEQFF.

In this sample, this clonotype turned up many times. CDR3 DNA sequence: TGTGCCAGTAGCGGGAGTACGTTTGACATTCAGTACTTC. Amino acid sequence: CASSGSTFDIQYF. This chain uses TRBV7-2 with TRBJ2-4; the match to TRBD2 covers 9 bases. V gave up 9 bases and J gave up 8 bases; unmatched junction bases: 8. Germline values: CDR1 SGHTA, CDR2 FQGNSA. This CDR3 spans 13 amino acids. Together with reference TRBV7-2 and TRBJ2-4, the CDR3 gives the full variable domain: GAGVSQSPSNKVTEKGKDVELRCDPISGHTALYWYRQSLGQGLEFLIYFQGNSAPDKSGLPSDRFSAERTGGSVSTLTIQRTQQEDSAVYLCASSGSTFDIQYFGAGTRLSVL.

This clonotype was seen once. The J gene is TRBJ2-6, the V gene TRBV12-3 or TRBV12-4, with a tentative D call TRBD1 (6 bases). CDR3 size: 18 residues. Trimming shortened V by 6 bases and J by 4 bases, and 22 bases separated the two germline ends. CDR3 sequence (DNA): TGTGCCAGCAGAACCATGACTAACACAGGGTCCGGGGCCAACGTCCTGACTTTC. Translating it yields CASRTMTNTGSGANVLTF.

To note about this clonotype: The junction shows a germline mismatch at one end, possibly a read error. This sequence joins TRBV20-1 and TRBJ2-1, with 8 nucleotides matching TRBD2. Germline loops: CDR1 DFQATT, CDR2 SNEGSKA (reference sequence). The CDR3 is 15 amino acids. CDR3 bases: TGCAGTGCTACCCCCGGGGGGGACTACTACAATGAGCAGATCTTC. Its protein product is CSATPGGDYYNEQIF.